This section outlines one T cell receptor (beta chain) sequence together with its context. Its antigen is unknown. An amount of RNA that ranged from roughly 0.45 to 1 ug was reverse transcribed with random hexamers. The amplification used immunoSEQ multiplex PCR on TCR beta CDR3; it spanned 54 Vbeta and 13 Jbeta. TCRdb called the immunoSEQ multiplex PCR reads again in MiXCR, with one record for every CDR3 protein. The table shows about 140,000 distinct CDR3 sequences, with approximately 95% occurring only once. Isolation of CD8+ and CD4+ T cells was performed negatively, whereas enrichment of TEMRA cells was done by FACS. These data are taken from a study of CD8 T cells in Susac syndrome. Study observations and caveats: The study admitted that it had a relatively small number of individuals in its TCR sequencing and HLA analysis.

From germline, CDR1 is MNHNS and CDR2 SASEGT. The CDR3 sequence is 18 residues long. Sequences were obtained from CD4+ T cells from PBMCs. The clonotype was recovered from a human donor with multiple sclerosis. The chain couples TRBV6-1 to TRBJ2-1; TRBD2 matches at 11 bases. The end of the DNA fits TRBJ2-7 better, so the J call may be wrong. CDR3 residues: CASSRKLAGVSASYEQYF. CDR3 bases: TGTGCCAGCAGCCGGAAACTAGCGGGAGTATCAGCGTCCTACGAGCAGTACTTC.